These 28 T cell receptor beta chains came from one sample sequenced in a study of blood T cell repertoires in COVID-19. Profiling relied on immunoSEQ multiplex PCR, and the TCRdb table lists in-frame clones only, not all of them. The table lists roughly 230,000 clones, about 90% of them singletons. The sequencing sample was made of PBMCs or T cells enriched from blood (not recorded which). These receptors originate from a woman aged 30 to 39 with acute COVID-19.

The CDR3 is CASAWGGGEAGELFF. In DNA, the CDR3 is TGTGCCAGCGCTTGGGGCGGGGGTGAGGCCGGGGAGCTGTTTTTT. The chain combines TRBV28 with TRBJ2-2; 7 nucleotides line up with TRBD2. Per the germline V gene, CDR1 is MDHEN and CDR2 is SYDVKM. The junction had 12 bases not matched to a gene; V was cut back by 8 bases and J by 6 bases. The CDR3 is 15 amino acids.

The chain links TRBV5-6 to TRBJ2-7, with D unclear. Trimming cost V 0 bases and J 2 bases, with 12 bases left between them. CDR3 size: 15 residues. The germline gives CDR1 SGHDT, CDR2 YYEEEE. The CDR3: CASSLAAVSTYEQYF. The DNA of the CDR3 is TGTGCCAGCAGCTTGGCGGCGGTGTCGACCTACGAGCAGTACTTC.

The chain combines TRBV5-6 with TRBJ1-2; D may be TRBD1 (6 bases). V lost 4 bases to trimming and J lost 4 bases, with 17 bases between them. CDR1 is SGHDT, CDR2 YYEEEE, per germline. The CDR3 totals 15 residues. The CDR3 spells CASSPGQTRVYGYTF. Here the CDR3 DNA reads TGTGCCAGCAGCCCCGGACAGACCCGAGTCTATGGCTACACCTTC.

The chain has TRBV7-2 and TRBJ2-1, with TRBD1 matching over 9 bases. J was trimmed by 9 bases and V by 3 bases; bases with no gene match: 9. Germline assignment: CDR1 SGHTA and CDR2 FQGNSA. The length of the CDR3 is 15 residues. The chain's CDR3 is CASSFFQDRGTEQFF. In DNA, the CDR3 is TGTGCCAGCAGCTTTTTTCAGGACAGGGGTACTGAGCAGTTCTTC.

The chain is built from TRBV7-9 and TRBJ2-7, with D perhaps matching TRBD1 (5 bases). V gave up 4 bases and J gave up 4 bases, with 8 bases separating them. Germline V gives CDR1 SEHNR, CDR2 FQNEAQ (reference sequence). This CDR3 region has 12 residues. This CDR3 is CASSYQGYEQYF. The CDR3, as DNA: TGTGCCAGCAGCTACCAGGGATACGAGCAGTACTTC.

In DNA form, the CDR3 reads TGTGCCAGCACCCCCCCTGCGGGACAGCCTGAAGCTTTCTTT. Its translation: CASTPPAGQPEAFF. The chain employs TRBV9 and TRBJ1-1; 7 nucleotides align to TRBD1. CDR1 is SGDLS and CDR2 is YYNGEE in the germline V gene. This CDR3 spans 14 amino acids. The V and J ends lost 6 bases and 6 bases, in that order; junction bases with no gene match: 11.

This clone was observed a handful of times. V and J are TRBV25-1 and TRBJ2-7; TRBD1 agrees at 10 bases. The CDR3 consists of 14 residues. Germline lookup yields CDR1 MGHDK and CDR2 SYGVNS. The J segment lost 6 bases and the V segment lost 2 bases, leaving 4 bases of the junction unmatched. The CDR3 sequence is CASSEPDRGGEQYF. DNA for the CDR3: TGTGCCAGCAGTGAACCGGACAGGGGGGGCGAGCAGTACTTC.

The rearrangement uses TRBV18 and TRBJ2-7; possibly TRBD1 for D (6 bases). V was clipped by 4 bases and J by 0 bases, with 13 bases between them. This CDR3 has 15 residues. The germline CDR1 and CDR2 sequences are KGHSH and LQKENI. CDR3 region: CASSQGHFSSYEQYF. Written as DNA, the CDR3 is TGTGCCAGCTCACAGGGACACTTTTCCTCCTACGAGCAGTACTTC.

This chain uses TRBV30 with TRBJ2-2; no firm D call. V shed 7 bases and J shed 0 bases, with 9 bases lying between them. The CDR3 sequence is 13 residues long. CDR1 is GTSNPN, CDR2 SVGIG, per germline (reference sequence). CDR3 protein: CAFGPANTGELFF. In DNA form, the CDR3 reads TGTGCCTTTGGGCCTGCGAACACCGGGGAGCTGTTTTTT.

The chain joins TRBV3-1 (or the pseudogene TRBV3-2) to TRBJ1-2, with 7 nucleotides matching TRBD1. The CDR3 is made up of 17 amino acids. Looked up from germline, CDR1 is LGHDT and CDR2 is YNNKEL (reference sequence). V lost 1 base and J lost 0; bases outside the gene matches: 8. In DNA, the CDR3 is TGTGCCAGCAGCCAAGCTTATCAGGGGGTCGCTAACTATGGCTACACCTTC. Residues: CASSQAYQGVANYGYTF.

V gene TRBV9 combines with J gene TRBJ1-2; no clear D. Germline loops: CDR1 SGDLS, CDR2 YYNGEE. The CDR3 extends over 13 amino acids. Deletions cut 2 bases from V and 6 bases from J, with 11 bases between. The CDR3: CASSVLRGDGYTF. CDR3 sequence (DNA): TGTGCCAGCAGCGTCCTCAGAGGTGATGGCTACACCTTC.

This clone was counted only a few times. The rearrangement uses TRBV11-2 and TRBJ2-2; no clear D gene. Germline V CDR1 and CDR2: SGHAT, FQNNGV. V shed 5 bases and J shed 4 bases, with 14 bases lying between them. The CDR3 extends over 15 amino acids. The CDR3 here is CASSTAVAITGELFF. The CDR3 DNA is TGTGCCAGCAGCACAGCAGTTGCTATCACCGGGGAGCTGTTTTTT. The full variable domain, its missing parts supplied by reference TRBV11-2 and TRBJ2-2, is EAGVAQSPRYKIIEKRQSVAFWCNPISGHATLYWYQQILGQGPKLLIQFQNNGVVDDSQLPKDRFSAERLKGVDSTLKIQPAKLEDSAVYLCASSTAVAITGELFFGEGSRLTVL.

V is TRBV3-1 (or the pseudogene TRBV3-2) and J is TRBJ2-7, with D unclear. This CDR3 region has 17 residues. Deletions cut 4 bases from V and 2 bases from J, with 21 bases between. CDR1 is LGHDT and CDR2 is YNNKEL in the germline V gene (reference sequence). The CDR3 spells CASSPRVAESRPYEQYF. CDR3 bases: TGTGCCAGCAGCCCCCGGGTAGCCGAATCACGGCCCTACGAGCAGTACTTC.

V usage is TRBV5-3 and J usage is TRBJ1-1; TRBD1 matches at 7 bases. TRBV5-3 is an ORF, with its function uncertain. Trimming cost V 10 bases and J 4 bases; bases outside gene matches: 16. The CDR3 has 15 amino acids. For the CDR3, the DNA is TGTGCCCCTTGGACAGGCCTCCAAGCGTTCACTGAAGCTTTCTTT. Protein: CAPWTGLQAFTEAFF.

This chain links TRBV28 with TRBJ1-5, with 7 bases lining up with TRBD1. CDR3 size: 15 residues. J was trimmed by 1 base and V by 5 bases; bases with no gene match: 5. The germline V gene encodes CDR1 MDHEN and CDR2 SYDVKM. CDR3 bases: TGTGCCAGCAGTAGCCCGGGACAGAGCAATCAGCCCCAGCATTTT. Translating it yields CASSSPGQSNQPQHF.

This chain connects TRBV6-5 to TRBJ2-2; 7 positions agree with TRBD2. Germline CDR1 reads MNHEY; CDR2 reads SVGAGI. The CDR3 contains 15 residues. Losses at the gene ends were 6 bases for V and 6 bases for J; bases not matched to a gene: 10. CDR3 region: CASRTASGAAGELFF. The DNA for the CDR3 is TGTGCCAGCAGAACGGCCAGCGGGGCGGCCGGGGAGCTGTTTTTT.

The chain employs TRBV28 and TRBJ1-4, with 7 bases identical to TRBD1. The junction had 7 bases not matched to a gene; V was cut back by 10 bases and J by 5 bases. CDR3 length: 13 amino acids. Germline V gene lookup returns CDR1 MDHEN and CDR2 SYDVKM. This CDR3 is CAITGVQNEKLFF. In DNA, the CDR3 is TGTGCCATCACAGGGGTCCAGAATGAAAAACTGTTTTTT.

This chain links TRBV6-2 or TRBV6-3 with TRBJ2-2; D remains ambiguous. There are 13 residues in the CDR3. In germline, CDR1 is MNHEY, CDR2 SVGEGT. The germline V and J ends were trimmed by 5 bases and 3 bases, with 7 bases remaining between them. The CDR3 loop is CASSLSDTGELFF. CDR3 coding DNA: TGTGCCAGCAGTCTATCGGACACCGGGGAGCTGTTTTTT.

This chain links TRBV4-3 with TRBJ1-4, with D maybe TRBD1 (5 bases). This CDR3 contains 16 residues. V was cut by 0 bases and J by 9 bases, with 17 bases left in between. Germline V gene data show CDR1 as LGHNA and CDR2 as YSLEER. The CDR3 is CASSQEGETWNQKLFF. The CDR3 DNA is TGCGCCAGCAGCCAAGAAGGGGAAACTTGGAATCAAAAACTGTTTTTT.

The chain links TRBV30 to TRBJ2-7, with D perhaps TRBD1 (5 bases). The germline V and J ends were trimmed by 7 bases and 3 bases, with 13 bases remaining between them. The CDR3 runs to 12 residues. Germline CDR1 and CDR2: GTSNPN and SVGIG (reference sequence). This chain's CDR3 is CALAQGFYEQYF. The CDR3 nucleotides read TGTGCCTTAGCCCAGGGTTTCTACGAGCAGTACTTC.

V usage is TRBV5-6 and J usage is TRBJ2-7, with TRBD1 matching over 9 bases. The CDR3 has 17 residues. In germline, CDR1 is SGHDT, CDR2 YYEEEE. V trimming: 0 bases; J trimming: 1 base; junction bases outside the gene matches: 8. This CDR3 is CASSLALGQGGSYEQYF. CDR3 nucleotides: TGTGCCAGCAGCTTGGCCTTGGGACAGGGAGGGTCCTACGAGCAGTACTTC.

This chain links TRBV7-2 with TRBJ1-2, with TRBD1 identical over 8 bases. Trimming cost V 3 bases and J 2 bases; bases outside gene matches: 2. The CDR3 sequence is 14 residues long. Germline values: CDR1 SGHTA, CDR2 FQGNSA. The CDR3 here is CASSFRTGNYGYTF. The CDR3 DNA sequence: TGTGCCAGCAGCTTCCGGACAGGGAACTATGGCTACACCTTC.

This sequence joins TRBV4-1 and TRBJ1-5, with D unresolved. CDR1 and CDR2 from the germline V gene are MGHRA and YSYEKL. The germline V and J ends were trimmed by 4 bases and 7 bases, with 14 bases remaining between them. The CDR3 has 14 amino acids. This CDR3 reads CASSPDGGRQPQHF. Here the CDR3 DNA reads TGCGCCAGCAGCCCGGACGGAGGAAGGCAGCCCCAGCATTTT.

This clone was seen a handful of times. V gene TRBV5-4 combines with J gene TRBJ1-2; 10 bases match TRBD1. V was clipped by 3 bases and J by 8 bases; unmatched bases: 13. This CDR3 contains 16 residues. The V gene's germline CDR1 is SGHNT and CDR2 YYREEE (reference sequence). CDR3 nucleotide sequence: TGTGCCAGCAGCTCTGAACCCATTGACAGGGGGCAGGGCTACACCTTC. This sequence encodes CASSSEPIDRGQGYTF.

The chain uses TRBV27 and TRBJ1-6; 7 bases are a match to TRBD1. The J segment lost 10 bases and the V segment lost 2 bases, leaving 2 bases of the junction unmatched. This CDR3 comprises 13 residues. Germline CDR1 and CDR2: MNHEY and SMNVEV (reference sequence). As DNA, the CDR3 is TGTGCCAGCAGTTTAAAAGGGGGCTCACCCCTCCACTTT. Protein product: CASSLKGGSPLHF.

The CDR3: CASSIDPGQVNTEAFF. For the CDR3, the DNA is TGTGCCAGTAGTATAGACCCGGGACAGGTGAACACTGAAGCTTTCTTT. The gene calls are TRBV19 and TRBJ1-1; 8 bases fit TRBD1. The CDR3 is 16 residues long. V trimming: 0 bases; J trimming: 0 bases; junction bases outside the gene matches: 3. Germline loops: CDR1 LNHDA, CDR2 SQIVND (reference sequence).

V gene TRBV7-2 combines with J gene TRBJ1-6; no clear D. Looked up from germline, CDR1 is SGHTA and CDR2 is FQGNSA. V lost 1 base to trimming and J lost 9 bases, with 10 bases between them. This CDR3 contains 14 residues. CDR3 bases: TGTGCCAGCAGCTTAGGTACTTCAGGTTCACCCCTCCACTTT. This gives the protein CASSLGTSGSPLHF.

J is TRBJ2-1 and V is TRBV7-6, with 10 bases matching TRBD2. J gave up 2 bases and V 4 bases, and 2 bases lay outside the gene matches. Germline CDR1 SGHVS, CDR2 FNYEAQ. The CDR3 is 15 residues long. For the CDR3, the DNA is TGTGCCAGCAGCTCCCTAGCGGGGGCCTACAATGAGCAGTTCTTC. Translation: CASSSLAGAYNEQFF.